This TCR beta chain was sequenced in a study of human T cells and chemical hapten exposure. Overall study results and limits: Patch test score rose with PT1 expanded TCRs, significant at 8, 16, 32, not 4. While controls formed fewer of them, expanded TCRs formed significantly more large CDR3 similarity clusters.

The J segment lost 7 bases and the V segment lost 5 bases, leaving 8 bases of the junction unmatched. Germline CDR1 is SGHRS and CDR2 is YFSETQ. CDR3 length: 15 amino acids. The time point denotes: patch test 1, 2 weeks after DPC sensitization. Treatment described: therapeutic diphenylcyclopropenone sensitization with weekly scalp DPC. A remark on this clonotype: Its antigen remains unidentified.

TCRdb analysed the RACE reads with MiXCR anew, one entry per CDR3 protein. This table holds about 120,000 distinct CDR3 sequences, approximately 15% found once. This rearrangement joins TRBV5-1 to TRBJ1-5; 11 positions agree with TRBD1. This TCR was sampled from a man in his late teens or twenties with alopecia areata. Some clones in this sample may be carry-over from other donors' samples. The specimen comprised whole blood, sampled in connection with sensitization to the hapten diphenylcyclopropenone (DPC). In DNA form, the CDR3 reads TGCGCCAGCAGTTCCGGGACAGGGGGATACCAGCCCCAGCATTTT. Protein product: CASSSGTGGYQPQHF.